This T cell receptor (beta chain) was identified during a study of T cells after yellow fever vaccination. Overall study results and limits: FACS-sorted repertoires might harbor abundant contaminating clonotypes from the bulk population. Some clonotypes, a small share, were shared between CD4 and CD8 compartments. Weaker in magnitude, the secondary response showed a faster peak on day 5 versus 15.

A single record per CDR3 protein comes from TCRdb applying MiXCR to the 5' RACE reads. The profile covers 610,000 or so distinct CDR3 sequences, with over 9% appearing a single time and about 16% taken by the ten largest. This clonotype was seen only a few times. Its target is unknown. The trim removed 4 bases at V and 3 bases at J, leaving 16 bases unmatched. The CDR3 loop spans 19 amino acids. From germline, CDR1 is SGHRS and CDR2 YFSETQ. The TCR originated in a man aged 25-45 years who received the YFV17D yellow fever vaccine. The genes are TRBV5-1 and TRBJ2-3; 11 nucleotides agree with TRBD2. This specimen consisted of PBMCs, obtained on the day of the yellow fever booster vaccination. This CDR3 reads CASSPGHLLAGGGTDTQYF. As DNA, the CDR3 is TGCGCCAGCAGCCCGGGGCACCTTCTAGCGGGAGGAGGGACAGATACGCAGTATTTT.